These T cell receptor beta chains were read from a single sample in a study of blood T cell repertoires in COVID-19. Profiling relied on immunoSEQ multiplex PCR, and the TCRdb table lists in-frame clones only, not all of them. The sample shows 380,000 or so clones, around 88% of them seen only once. Sequencing was carried out using peripheral blood. These TCRs come from a woman aged 60-75 years with COVID-19, enrolled during active disease. The CDR3 runs from the conserved cysteine through the conserved F or W. A D gene is named only where the DNA matches it firmly. The size field is filled for only some rows; it gives once, few, many or a size class.

>TRBJ1-1|TRBV21-1|15|NA|NA
TGTGCCAGCAGCAAAGGCCCGAGAGGGAACACTGAAGCTTTCTTT
CASSKGPRGNTEAFF
>TRBJ2-2|TRBV24-1|15|once|NA
TGTGCCACCAGTGATCCTACAGCGAACACCGGGGAGCTGTTTTTT
CATSDPTANTGELFF
>TRBJ2-3|TRBV11-3|13|NA|NA
TGTGCCAGCAGTTCTACAGGGTCAGATACGCAGTATTTT
CASSSTGSDTQYF
>TRBJ2-3|TRBV7-2|15|once|NA
TGTGCCAGCAGCTTACCCGGGGGGCGCACAGATACGCAGTATTTT
CASSLPGGRTDTQYF
>TRBJ1-2|TRBV29-1|12|NA|TRBD1
TGCAGCGTTGACTTGACAGGGGTTGGCTACACCTTC
CSVDLTGVGYTF
>TRBJ2-2|TRBV11-3|14|NA|NA
TGTGCCAGCAGCTTAAGGCGGTCACCCGGGGAGCTGTTTTTT
CASSLRRSPGELFF
>TRBJ2-2|TRBV10-3|15|NA|NA
TGTGCCATCACCACGGGATCCGGGAACACCGGGGAGCTGTTTTTT
CAITTGSGNTGELFF
>TRBJ2-3|TRBV9|17|NA|NA
TGTGCCAGCAGCGTAGCTGGTTACACCCCCCCCACAGATACGCAGTATTTT
CASSVAGYTPPTDTQYF
>TRBJ1-6|TRBV5-1|16|NA|NA
TGCGCCAGCAGCTTGGGTGGTAGCTCCTATAATTCACCCCTCCACTTT
CASSLGGSSYNSPLHF
>TRBJ1-1|TRBV7-9|13|NA|NA
TGTGCCAGCAGCAGCCGGGGGAACACTGAAGCTTTCTTT
CASSSRGNTEAFF
>TRBJ2-3|TRBV6-5|14|NA|TRBD2
TGTGCCAGCCGACGGGGGGGAGAGGCAGATACGCAGTATTTT
CASRRGGEADTQYF
>TRBJ1-1|TRBV19|15|NA|NA
TGTGCCAGTAGTATGAGGAGCAGGGCGATCACTGAAGCTTTCTTT
CASSMRSRAITEAFF
>TRBJ1-4|TRBV7-9|14|NA|NA
TGTGCCAGCAGCTTATTGCAGGGAGGTGAAAAACTGTTTTTT
CASSLLQGGEKLFF
>TRBJ2-3|TRBV6-6|12|NA|NA
TGTGCCAGCAGTTACTCGAGCGATACGCAGTATTTT
CASSYSSDTQYF
>TRBJ1-2|TRBV2|17|NA|TRBD1
TGTGCCAGCAGTCACAGAACCGGGACAGGGTTATTCTATGGCTACACCTTC
CASSHRTGTGLFYGYTF
>TRBJ2-3|TRBV19|14|NA|TRBD2
TGTGCCAGTAGGAGCGGGGGGATCACAGATACGCAGTATTTT
CASRSGGITDTQYF
>TRBJ2-1|TRBV29-1|12|NA|NA
TGCAGCGTTCGAGGCTCCTACAATGAGCAGTTCTTC
CSVRGSYNEQFF
>TRBJ2-1|TRBV3-1/TRBV3-2|14|NA|TRBD2
TGTGCCAGCAGACCCGGGCTAGCGGGGTTTGAGCAGTTCTTC
CASRPGLAGFEQFF
>TRBJ2-4|TRBV18|15|NA|TRBD1
TGTGCCAGCTCACCACCCGACAGGGGGGGGAACATTCAGTACTTC
CASSPPDRGGNIQYF
>TRBJ1-1|TRBV6-5|16|NA|NA
TGTGCCAGCAGTTACTGGGGGACCCAGGAGGGGACTGAAGCTTTCTTT
CASSYWGTQEGTEAFF
>TRBJ2-1|TRBV7-2|14|NA|TRBD2
TGTGCCAGCAGCTTTAGCGGGGGGAGTGGCGAGCAGTTCTTC
CASSFSGGSGEQFF
>TRBJ2-1|TRBV3-1/TRBV3-2|15|NA|NA
TGTGCCAGCAGCCAGACCAGCGGGTCATACAATGAGCAGTTCTTC
CASSQTSGSYNEQFF
>TRBJ1-6|TRBV19|14|few|TRBD1
TGTGCCAGTAGTATCGGGACAGGGCCCTCACCCCTCCACTTT
CASSIGTGPSPLHF
>TRBJ1-1|TRBV6-2/TRBV6-3|12|NA|NA
TGTGCCAGCAGTTTACACAGGTCGGAAGCTTTCTTT
CASSLHRSEAFF
>TRBJ2-1|TRBV7-2|15|NA|TRBD2
TGTGCCAGCAGCTTAGCGGGGGGGAACTACAATGAGCAGTTCTTC
CASSLAGGNYNEQFF
>TRBJ2-5|TRBV7-8|12|NA|NA
TGTGCAAATAACAGGGTACAAGAGACCCAGTACTTC
CANNRVQETQYF
>TRBJ1-5|TRBV7-2|14|few|NA
TGTGCCAGCAGCTTAGGGGCAGGCCAACAGCCCCAGCATTTT
CASSLGAGQQPQHF
>TRBJ2-7|TRBV6-1|15|NA|TRBD1
TGTGCCAGCAGGGAAGAGACAGGGAGCTCCTACGAGCAGTACTTC
CASREETGSSYEQYF
>TRBJ2-7|TRBV6-2/TRBV6-3|14|NA|NA
TGTGCCAGCAGTTACTGGACAACCTCCTACGAGCAGTACTTC
CASSYWTTSYEQYF
>TRBJ1-1|TRBV11-2|14|NA|TRBD1
TGTGCCAGCAGCTTAGTGGGGCAGGGGGCGGGTGCTTTCTTT
CASSLVGQGAGAFF
>TRBJ1-2|TRBV7-9|13|NA|NA
TGTGCCAGCAGCCCGCAGGGGAACTATGGCTACACCTTC
CASSPQGNYGYTF
>TRBJ1-6|TRBV30|17|NA|NA
TGTGCCTGGAGTGTACTGAAGGGGTGGGTGTTTAATTCACCCCTCCACTTT
CAWSVLKGWVFNSPLHF
>TRBJ1-2|TRBV4-3|14|once|NA
TGCGCCAGCCGCAATCGACCCTCATCGGGGGGCTACACCTTC
CASRNRPSSGGYTF
>TRBJ1-5|TRBV5-1|13|NA|NA
TGCGCCAGCAGCTTATCACCGGATCAGCCCCAGCATTTT
CASSLSPDQPQHF
>TRBJ2-7|TRBV19|15|NA|TRBD1
TGTGCCAGTAGTTCGGGACAGGGGACAACCTACGAGCAGTACTTC
CASSSGQGTTYEQYF
>TRBJ1-5|TRBV6-6|12|NA|NA
TGTGCCAGCAGTCAGGGGAATCAGCCCCAGCATTTT
CASSQGNQPQHF
>TRBJ2-1|TRBV6-5|16|NA|TRBD2
TGTGCCAGCAGTTATCTTACTAGCGGGGGAGGGAATGAGCAGTTCTTC
CASSYLTSGGGNEQFF
>TRBJ2-2|TRBV10-2|14|NA|NA
TGCGCCAGCACCGGCGAGGGTGGGTCCGGGGAGCTGTTTTTT
CASTGEGGSGELFF
>TRBJ2-1|TRBV21-1|18|NA|NA
TGTGCCAGCAGCAGAGAAATCGGACAGGGATCTATTTATTATGAGCAGTTCTTC
CASSREIGQGSIYYEQFF
>TRBJ2-7|TRBV6-5|14|NA|NA
TGTGCCAGCAGTTACTCGGCCGGAGACTACGAGCAGTACTTC
CASSYSAGDYEQYF
>TRBJ2-3|TRBV6-1|16|once|TRBD2
TGTGCCAGCAGTGTGCCCGGGAGGGGGGGCCGGGATACGCAGTATTTT
CASSVPGRGGRDTQYF
>TRBJ1-4|TRBV12-3/TRBV12-4|13|once|NA
TGTGCCAGCAGTTTAAGGGGCCATGAAAAACTGTTTTTT
CASSLRGHEKLFF
>TRBJ1-2|TRBV12-3/TRBV12-4|12|NA|NA
TGTGCCAGCACCCTTAATAACTATGGCTACACCTTC
CASTLNNYGYTF
>TRBJ1-2|TRBV10-3|14|NA|NA
TGTGCCATCACCCCGGACAGAACACTGAATGGCTACACCTTC
CAITPDRTLNGYTF
>TRBJ1-1|TRBV7-6|13|few|TRBD1
TGTGCCAGCACCCGGGACAGGGACACTGAAGCTTTCTTT
CASTRDRDTEAFF
>TRBJ2-5|TRBV19|16|NA|NA
TGTGCCAGTAGTAGCATCTTCGCGGGTCCACAAGAGACCCAGTACTTC
CASSSIFAGPQETQYF
>TRBJ2-2|TRBV7-8|16|once|TRBD2
TGTGCCAGCAGCTTAGGGAGCGGGGGAAACACCGGGGAGCTGTTTTTT
CASSLGSGGNTGELFF
>TRBJ2-7|TRBV13|16|NA|TRBD1
TGTGCCAGCAGCATCCAGCCCCGGGACAGGGACTACGAGCAGTACTTC
CASSIQPRDRDYEQYF
>TRBJ2-1|TRBV3-1/TRBV3-2|13|NA|NA
TGTGCCAGCAGCCGCCCGGAGGCCTATGAGCAGTTCTTC
CASSRPEAYEQFF
>TRBJ2-5|TRBV6-5|13|NA|NA
TGTGCCAGCAGTTATCCCGGGGGAGAGACCCAGTACTTC
CASSYPGGETQYF
>TRBJ2-5|TRBV5-4|16|NA|TRBD2
TGTGCCAGCAGCCGGGGGACTAGCGGGGGAGGGGAGACCCAGTACTTC
CASSRGTSGGGETQYF